Given below is one TCR beta chain in context. The antigen remains undetermined. This entry comes from a study of shared clonotypes between healthy human individuals. Germline CDR1 SNHLY, CDR2 FYNNEI. The junction had 1 base not matched to a gene; V was cut back by 4 bases and J by 6 bases. The CDR3 runs to 13 residues. Findings of the study overall: The low donor count limited represented genetic and exposure-history diversity. Clonotype sharing across a handful of donors was observed for 4.5% to 6.5% of naive CD4 clonotypes.

The assay was immunoSEQ multiplex PCR, and TCRdb's table has in-frame clones only and misses some. The repertoire holds over a million clones, with 96% as singletons. Sequencing was carried out using naive CD4+ T cells sorted from blood. Subset: CD45RA+ positively selected. This TCR was recovered from a man younger than 40 in good health. V and J are TRBV2 and TRBJ2-4, with TRBD1 identical over 9 bases. The CDR3 region has the DNA TGTGCCAGCAGTGTGGACAGGGGAAACATTCAGTACTTC. Translating it yields CASSVDRGNIQYF.